A single count supports the clone carrying this T cell receptor beta chain. Antigen specificity is unknown. At one of its ends the junction is not consistent with the germline gene, which may arise from a read error. CDR1 is MNHEY and CDR2 is SVGAGI in the germline V gene. This CDR3 has 17 residues. For each extraction, RNA and DNA were obtained together from 20-30 mg of unsorted bulk tissue. The patients lived with chronic HBV infection and had not yet received any treatment. There were over 75% viable tumor cells in every single sample of tumor. Constant-region priming of approximately 500 ng total RNA yielded TCR beta cDNA. A slightly modified ARM-PCR protocol with three nested multiplex PCR rounds produced these TCR beta libraries. TRBV1-TRBV30 forward and Cbeta reverse primers drove the first two approximately 10-cycle rounds. TCRdb re-called the multiplex PCR reads with MiXCR, one entry per CDR3 protein. The sample yields approximately 100,000 distinct CDR3 sequences, around two thirds seen once.

This sample was taken from a study of tumor-infiltrating lymphocytes in primary liver carcinoma. Study-wide points: Tumor top-250-clone fractions significantly exceeded those of blood (p = 0.039). Tumor-adjacent and tumor-blood pairs overlapped less than tumor region pairs did.

The sequence was obtained from an older woman with primary liver carcinoma and hepatitis B virus infection. The sequenced sample was liver tumor tissue from sampling region 2. The subset denotes: tumor region T2, inferior pole. The chain couples TRBV6-5 to TRBJ2-3, with 8 bases that match TRBD2. The CDR3 sequence: CASSRLAPSGGTDMQYF. In DNA, the CDR3 is TGTGCCAGCAGCCGACTAGCGCCAAGTGGGGGCACAGATATGCAGTATTTT.